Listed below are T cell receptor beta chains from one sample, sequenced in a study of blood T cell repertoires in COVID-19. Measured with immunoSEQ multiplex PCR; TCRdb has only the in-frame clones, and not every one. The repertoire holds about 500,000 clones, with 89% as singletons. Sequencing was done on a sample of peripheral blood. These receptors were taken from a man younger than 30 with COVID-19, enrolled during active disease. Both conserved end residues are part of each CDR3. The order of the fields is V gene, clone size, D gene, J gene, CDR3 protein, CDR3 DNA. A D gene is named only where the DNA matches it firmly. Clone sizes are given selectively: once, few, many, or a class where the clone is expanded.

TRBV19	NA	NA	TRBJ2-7	CASSPAWGDYEQYF	TGTGCCAGTAGCCCCGCTTGGGGGGACTACGAGCAGTACTTC
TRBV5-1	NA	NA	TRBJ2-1	CASKTEPSSYNEQFF	TGCGCCAGCAAAACCGAACCGAGCTCCTACAATGAGCAGTTCTTC
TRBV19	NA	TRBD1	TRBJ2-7	CASSINFKGAEQYF	TGTGCCAGTAGTATCAATTTCAAGGGGGCCGAGCAGTACTTC
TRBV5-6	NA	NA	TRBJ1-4	CASSLWRNEKLFF	TGTGCCAGCAGCTTGTGGAGAAATGAAAAACTGTTTTTT
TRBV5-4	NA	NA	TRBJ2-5	CASSLGGGRETQYF	TGTGCCAGCAGCTTAGGGGGGGGTCGGGAGACCCAGTACTTC
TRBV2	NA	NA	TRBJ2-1	CASRWRDYSYNEQFF	TGTGCCAGCAGATGGCGGGATTATTCCTACAATGAGCAGTTCTTC
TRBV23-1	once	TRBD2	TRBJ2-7	CASSPYGLAGGREQYF	TGCGCCAGCAGTCCCTACGGACTAGCGGGAGGACGCGAGCAGTACTTC
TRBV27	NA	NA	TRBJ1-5	CASSLGGGGRSNQPQHF	TGTGCCAGCAGTTTGGGGGGCGGGGGGAGGAGCAATCAGCCCCAGCATTTT
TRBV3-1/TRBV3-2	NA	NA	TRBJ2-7	CASSQDNTRNYEQYF	TGTGCCAGCAGCCAAGACAACACTAGAAACTACGAGCAGTACTTC
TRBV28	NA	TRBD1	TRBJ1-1	CASSFGDSPEAFF	TGTGCCAGCAGTTTTGGGGACAGTCCTGAAGCTTTCTTT
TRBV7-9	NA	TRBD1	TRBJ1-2	CASSLEGTASWGYTF	TGTGCCAGCAGCTTAGAGGGGACAGCCTCCTGGGGCTACACCTTC
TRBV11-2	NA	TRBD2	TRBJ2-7	CASSFRTSGSYEQYF	TGTGCCAGCAGCTTTAGGACTAGCGGGAGCTACGAGCAGTACTTC
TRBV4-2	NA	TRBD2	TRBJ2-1	CASSLGVGGSFDEQFF	TGTGCCAGCAGCCTGGGGGTCGGCGGGAGTTTCGATGAGCAGTTCTTC
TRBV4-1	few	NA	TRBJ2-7	CASSQEETYTYEQYF	TGCGCCAGCAGCCAAGAGGAGACTTATACCTACGAGCAGTACTTC
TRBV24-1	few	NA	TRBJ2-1	CATRSQDRNEQFF	TGTGCCACCAGATCGCAAGACAGAAATGAGCAGTTCTTC
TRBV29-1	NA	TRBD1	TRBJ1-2	CSVGRGKANYGYTF	TGCAGCGTTGGCAGGGGGAAAGCTAACTATGGCTACACCTTC
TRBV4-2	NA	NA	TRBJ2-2	CASSQGDSTGELFF	TGTGCCAGCAGCCAAGGAGATTCCACCGGGGAGCTGTTTTTT
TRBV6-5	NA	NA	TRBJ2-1	CASPAASMNEQFF	TGTGCCAGCCCGGCCGCTAGCATGAATGAGCAGTTCTTC
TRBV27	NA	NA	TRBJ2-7	CASSSVADEQYF	TGTGCCAGCAGCTCAGTAGCCGACGAGCAGTACTTC
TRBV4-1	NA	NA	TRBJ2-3	CASSQGHRDTDTQYF	TGCGCCAGCAGCCAAGGTCACAGGGACACAGATACGCAGTATTTT
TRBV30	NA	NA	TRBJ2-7	CAWSQVNEQYF	TGTGCCTGGAGTCAGGTCAACGAGCAGTACTTC
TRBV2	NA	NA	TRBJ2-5	CASARETQYF	TGTGCCAGTGCCAGAGAGACCCAGTACTTC
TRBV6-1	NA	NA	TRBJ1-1	CASSEFVGGKAFF	TGTGCCAGCAGTGAATTCGTCGGGGGGAAAGCTTTCTTT
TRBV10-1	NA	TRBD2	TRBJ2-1	CASSGGTSGWGGQFF	TGCGCCAGCAGTGGCGGGACTAGCGGGTGGGGAGGGCAGTTCTTC
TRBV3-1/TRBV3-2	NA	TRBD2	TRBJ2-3	CASSQESGGGNTQYF	TGTGCCAGCAGCCAAGAGAGCGGGGGGGGAAATACGCAGTATTTT
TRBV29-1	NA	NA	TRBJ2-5	CSVGPGVGETQYF	TGCAGCGTTGGCCCAGGGGTGGGCGAGACCCAGTACTTC
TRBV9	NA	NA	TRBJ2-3	CASSTEPETRDTQYF	TGTGCCAGCAGCACCGAGCCTGAAACTAGGGATACGCAGTATTTT
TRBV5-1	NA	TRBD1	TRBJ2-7	CASSLGDRENEYEQYF	TGCGCCAGCAGCTTGGGGGACAGGGAAAACGAGTACGAGCAGTACTTC
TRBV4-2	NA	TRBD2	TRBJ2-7	CASSLPGGLAGILYYEQYF	TGTGCCAGCAGCCTCCCAGGGGGACTAGCGGGAATATTGTACTACGAGCAGTACTTC
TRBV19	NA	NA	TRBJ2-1	CASSIPGWDEQFF	TGTGCCAGTAGTATTCCGGGGTGGGATGAGCAGTTCTTC
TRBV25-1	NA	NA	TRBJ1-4	CASSDSRGINEKLFF	TGTGCCAGCAGTGATTCGAGAGGGATTAATGAAAAACTGTTTTTT
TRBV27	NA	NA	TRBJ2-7	CASSLSGGSYEQYF	TGTGCCAGCAGTTTATCTGGCGGTTCCTACGAGCAGTACTTC